The clone carrying this T cell receptor beta chain was picked up a small number of times. What it binds is not known. MiXCR, applied by TCRdb to the RT-PCR reads, yields one record per CDR3 protein. The sample lists around 570,000 distinct CDR3 sequences, roughly 10% occurring once. In germline, CDR1 is SGDLS, CDR2 YYNGEE. The CDR3 covers 16 residues. Trimming took 0 bases from V and 5 from J, leaving 17 bases between them. The data belong to a study of response to subunit inactivated influenza vaccine. General study results and limits: Researchers suggested that each seasonal influenza vaccination recruits few new T cells.

These data also featured in a second study, about T cells expressing NK-cell markers. That paper states: As the method of synthesis, 5'RACE template switching with UMIs yielded TCR beta cDNA. Sorted CD3+CD56-NKG2C+, CD3+CD56+NKG2C- and CD3+CD56+NKG2C+ T cells were the source of the TCR beta repertoires. In a group of 5 to 7 donors, dominant NKG2C+ clonotypes represented about 1.0-8% of CD8+ T cells. Leadership of the CD3+CD56-NKG2C+ fraction also belonged to these clonotypes in four donors.

The source was PBMCs from blood, collected on the day of vaccination. This chain links TRBV9 with TRBJ2-5; D gene ambiguous. This clonotype was obtained from a middle-aged man who received an inactivated influenza vaccine. CDR3 DNA: TGTGCCAGCAGCGTAGAGGCCTTTGTCCATGGGGAGACCCAGTACTTC. Translation: CASSVEAFVHGETQYF.